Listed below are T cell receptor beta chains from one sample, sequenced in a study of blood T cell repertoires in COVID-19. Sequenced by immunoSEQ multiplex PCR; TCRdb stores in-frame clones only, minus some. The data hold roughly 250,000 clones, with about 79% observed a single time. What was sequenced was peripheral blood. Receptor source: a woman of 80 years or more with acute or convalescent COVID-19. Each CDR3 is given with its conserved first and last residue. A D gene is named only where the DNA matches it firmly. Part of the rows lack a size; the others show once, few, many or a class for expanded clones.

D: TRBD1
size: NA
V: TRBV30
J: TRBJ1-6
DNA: TGTGCCTGGAGTGGCACAGGGGAAGCGGAATCACCCCTCCACTTT
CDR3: CAWSGTGEAESPLHF

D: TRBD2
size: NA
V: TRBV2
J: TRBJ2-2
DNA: TGTGCCAGCAGTGAAAAGCTAGCGGGGTTCGGGAACACCGGGGAGCTGTTTTTT
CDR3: CASSEKLAGFGNTGELFF

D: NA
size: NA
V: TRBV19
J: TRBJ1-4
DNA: TGTGCCAGTAGTATCGGGAGGACAGAAAAACTGTTTTTT
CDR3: CASSIGRTEKLFF

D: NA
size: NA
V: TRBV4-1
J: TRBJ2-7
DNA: TGCGCCAGCAGCCAAGATTGGACGGCGGGGGAGCAGTACTTC
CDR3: CASSQDWTAGEQYF

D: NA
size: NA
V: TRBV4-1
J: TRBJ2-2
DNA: TGCGCCAGCAGCCAATCACCGGGACACCTGAACACCGGGGAGCTGTTTTTT
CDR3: CASSQSPGHLNTGELFF

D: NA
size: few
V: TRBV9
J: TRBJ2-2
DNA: TGTGCCAGCAGCTCGCGCGGGACTGCGAACACCGGGGAGCTGTTTTTT
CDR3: CASSSRGTANTGELFF

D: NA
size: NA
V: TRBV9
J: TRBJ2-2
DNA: TGTGCCAGCAGCGTAGCTGGGGGGGCAGGCGGGGAGCTGTTTTTT
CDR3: CASSVAGGAGGELFF

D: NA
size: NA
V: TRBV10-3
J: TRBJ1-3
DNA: TGTGCCATCAGTGAGTCTCTGGGGCGTGCTTCTGGAAACACCATATATTTT
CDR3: CAISESLGRASGNTIYF

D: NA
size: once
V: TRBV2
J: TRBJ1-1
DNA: TGTGCCAGCAGCATTAGTGTTGCTTTCTTT
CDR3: CASSISVAFF

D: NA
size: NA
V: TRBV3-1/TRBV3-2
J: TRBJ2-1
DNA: TGTGCCAGCAGCCAATCCCAGACCTACAATGAGCAGTTCTTC
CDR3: CASSQSQTYNEQFF

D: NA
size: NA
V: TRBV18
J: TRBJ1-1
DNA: TGTGCCAGCTCACTTCCTCTGGGGGGGAACACTGAAGCTTTCTTT
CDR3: CASSLPLGGNTEAFF

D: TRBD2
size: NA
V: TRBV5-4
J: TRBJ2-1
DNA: TGTGCCAGCAGAGGCGGGGGGGGTGTTGAGCAGTTCTTC
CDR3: CASRGGGGVEQFF

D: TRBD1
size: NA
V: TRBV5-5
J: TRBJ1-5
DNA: TGTGCCAGCAGCCTCGGGACAGGGGGCAATCAGCCCCAGCATTTT
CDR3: CASSLGTGGNQPQHF

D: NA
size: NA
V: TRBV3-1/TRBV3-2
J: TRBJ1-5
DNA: TGTGCCAGCAGCCGGGCCGACAATCAGCCCCAGCATTTT
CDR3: CASSRADNQPQHF

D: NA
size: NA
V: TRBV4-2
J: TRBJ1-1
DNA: TGTGCCAGCAGCCAAGGCCAGGGATGGAACACTGAAGCTTTCTTT
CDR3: CASSQGQGWNTEAFF

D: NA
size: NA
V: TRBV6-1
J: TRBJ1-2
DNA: TGTGCCAGCAGTGAGTTACAGGGACCTAACTATGGCTACACCTTC
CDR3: CASSELQGPNYGYTF

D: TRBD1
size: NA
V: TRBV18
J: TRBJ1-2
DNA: TGTGCCAGCTCTGCAGCCGACAGGGAAGGGAACTATGGCTACACCTTC
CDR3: CASSAADREGNYGYTF

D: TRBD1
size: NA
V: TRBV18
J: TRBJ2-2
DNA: TGTGCCAGCTCGCCCCGGGACAGGCGGTTTGGAGGGGAGCTGTTTTTT
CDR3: CASSPRDRRFGGELFF

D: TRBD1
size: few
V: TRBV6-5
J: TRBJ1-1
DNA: TGTGCCAGCAGCGACAGGGGAGAAATGAACACTGAAGCTTTCTTT
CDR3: CASSDRGEMNTEAFF

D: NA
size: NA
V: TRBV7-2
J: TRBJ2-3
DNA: TGTGCCAGCAGCACCGAGGCGGGGAGCGGCACAGATACGCAGTATTTT
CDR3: CASSTEAGSGTDTQYF

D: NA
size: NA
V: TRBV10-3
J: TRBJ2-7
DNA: TGTGCCATCAGTGCAAACAGTAACTACGAGCAGTACTTC
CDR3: CAISANSNYEQYF

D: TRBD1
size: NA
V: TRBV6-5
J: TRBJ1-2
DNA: TGTGCCAGCACGAGGGGACAGGCTTATGGCTACACCTTC
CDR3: CASTRGQAYGYTF

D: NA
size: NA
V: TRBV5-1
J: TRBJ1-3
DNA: TGCGCCAGCAGCTTGGAGGGGATCCCTGGAAACACCATATATTTT
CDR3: CASSLEGIPGNTIYF

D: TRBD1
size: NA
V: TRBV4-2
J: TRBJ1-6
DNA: TGTGCCAGCAGCCAAGGGACAGGGATAGGGGATTCACCCCTCCACTTT
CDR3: CASSQGTGIGDSPLHF

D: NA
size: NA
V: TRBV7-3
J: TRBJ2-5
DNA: TGTGCCAGCAGCTTGAGGTTTCAAGAGACCCAGTACTTC
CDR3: CASSLRFQETQYF

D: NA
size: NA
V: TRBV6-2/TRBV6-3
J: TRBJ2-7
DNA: TGTGCCAGCAGTTACTTCCGGAGGGAGCAGTACTTC
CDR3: CASSYFRREQYF

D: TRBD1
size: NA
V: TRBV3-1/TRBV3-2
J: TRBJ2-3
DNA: TGTGCCAGCAGCGACAGGGGGCGAGGCACAGATACGCAGTATTTT
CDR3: CASSDRGRGTDTQYF

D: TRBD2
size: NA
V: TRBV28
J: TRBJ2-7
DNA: TGTGCCAGCAGTTCCGGGACTAGCGAGCAGTACTTC
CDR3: CASSSGTSEQYF

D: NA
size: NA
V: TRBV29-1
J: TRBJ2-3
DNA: TGCAGCGCCGGGACTTACACAGATACGCAGTATTTT
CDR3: CSAGTYTDTQYF

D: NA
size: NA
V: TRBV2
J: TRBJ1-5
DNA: TGTGCCAGCAGTGGGGACACTACTAGCAATCAGCCCCAGCATTTT
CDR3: CASSGDTTSNQPQHF

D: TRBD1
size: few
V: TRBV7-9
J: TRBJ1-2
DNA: TGTGCCAGCAGCCAGGGACAGGGGGCGCGGGGCTACACCTTC
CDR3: CASSQGQGARGYTF

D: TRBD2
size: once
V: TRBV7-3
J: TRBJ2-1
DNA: TGTGCCAGCAGCTTAGCGGGGGGGTACAATGAGCAGTTCTTC
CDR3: CASSLAGGYNEQFF

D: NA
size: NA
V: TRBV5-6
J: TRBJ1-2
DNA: TGTGCCAGCAGGGCGGAGATTAACCCTAACTATGGCTACACCTTC
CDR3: CASRAEINPNYGYTF

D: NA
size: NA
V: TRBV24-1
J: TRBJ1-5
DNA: TGTGCCACCAGTGGAGGGATGGGGCAGCCCCAGCATTTT
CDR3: CATSGGMGQPQHF

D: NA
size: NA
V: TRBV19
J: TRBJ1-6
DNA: TGTGCCAGTAGTATAGTTTCAGGGAGGTCACCCCTCCACTTT
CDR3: CASSIVSGRSPLHF

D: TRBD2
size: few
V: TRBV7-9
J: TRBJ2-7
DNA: TGTGCCAGCAGCTTAACTAGCGGGGGAATGGGGGAGCAGTACTTC
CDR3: CASSLTSGGMGEQYF

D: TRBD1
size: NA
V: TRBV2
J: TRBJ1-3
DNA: TGTGCCAGCGCAGGGGGCGCTGGAAACACCATATATTTT
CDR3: CASAGGAGNTIYF

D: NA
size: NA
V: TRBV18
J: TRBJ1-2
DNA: TGTGCCAGCTCACCCCCCACGGCAAACAGGGTAGTCTATGGCTACACCTTC
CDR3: CASSPPTANRVVYGYTF

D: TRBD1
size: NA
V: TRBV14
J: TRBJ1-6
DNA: TGTGCCAGCAGCCCCCCTTACAGGGGATCCTACAATTCACCCCTCCACTTT
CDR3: CASSPPYRGSYNSPLHF

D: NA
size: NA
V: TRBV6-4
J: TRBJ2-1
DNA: TGTGCCAGCAGCCTGAGACCGTCCGGGGCCTACAATGAGCAGTTCTTC
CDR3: CASSLRPSGAYNEQFF

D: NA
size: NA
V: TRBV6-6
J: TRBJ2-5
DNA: TGTGCCAGCAACGACCGAGCGCGGGGCCGGGGGGAGACCCAGTACTTC
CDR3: CASNDRARGRGETQYF

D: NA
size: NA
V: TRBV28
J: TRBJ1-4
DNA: TGTGCCAGCAGTTCCCGTCGGGTATCGCGGAATGAAAAACTGTTTTTT
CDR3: CASSSRRVSRNEKLFF

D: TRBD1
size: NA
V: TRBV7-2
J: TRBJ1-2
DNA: TGTGCCAGCAGCCCGGACCCGGGACAGGGGGTTAGAGGCTACACCTTC
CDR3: CASSPDPGQGVRGYTF

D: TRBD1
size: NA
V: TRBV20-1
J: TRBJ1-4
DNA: TGCAGTGCTAGTAAAGACGAGACAGGGGGGCTTGCAACTAATGAAAAACTGTTTTTT
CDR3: CSASKDETGGLATNEKLFF

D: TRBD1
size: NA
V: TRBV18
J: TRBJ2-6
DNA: TGTGCCAGCTCACCCGGACAGGTTGCATCTGGGGCCAACGTCCTGACTTTC
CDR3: CASSPGQVASGANVLTF

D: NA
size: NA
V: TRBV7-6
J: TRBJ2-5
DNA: TGTGCCAGCAGCTTAGCGGCGGGATCTCCCAACAACCTGCAGTACTTC
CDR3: CASSLAAGSPNNLQYF

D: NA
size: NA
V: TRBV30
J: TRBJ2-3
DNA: TGTGCCTGGAGCCACAGGAGCACAGATACGCAGTATTTT
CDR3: CAWSHRSTDTQYF

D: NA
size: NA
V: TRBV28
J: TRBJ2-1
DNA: TGTGCCAGCAGGAACAGGATTTCCTACAATGAGCAGTTCTTC
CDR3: CASRNRISYNEQFF

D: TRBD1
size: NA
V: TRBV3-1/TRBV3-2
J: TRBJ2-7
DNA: TGTGCCAGCAGCCCTCGGACAGGCCACTACGAGCAGTACTTC
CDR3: CASSPRTGHYEQYF

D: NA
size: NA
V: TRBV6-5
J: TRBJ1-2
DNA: TGTGCCAGCAGTTACCCCACAGGGCTTGGCTATGGCTACACCTTC
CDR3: CASSYPTGLGYGYTF

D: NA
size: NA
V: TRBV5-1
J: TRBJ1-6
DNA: TGCGCCAGCAGCTTGGGGACAGTCGATTCACCCCTCCACTTT
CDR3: CASSLGTVDSPLHF

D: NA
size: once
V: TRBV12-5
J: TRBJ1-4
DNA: TGTGCTAGTGGTCGCAGGGATTCAGCTAATGAAAAACTGTTTTTT
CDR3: CASGRRDSANEKLFF

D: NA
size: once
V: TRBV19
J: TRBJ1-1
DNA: TGTGCCAGTAGTCCGGGGAGTTGGGCTTTCTTT
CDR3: CASSPGSWAFF

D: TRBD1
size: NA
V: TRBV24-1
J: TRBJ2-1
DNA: TGTGCCACCAGTGACCCCCCCGGACAGGCCCTAAATGAGCAGTTCTTC
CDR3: CATSDPPGQALNEQFF

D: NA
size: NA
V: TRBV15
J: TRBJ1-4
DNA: TGTGCCACCGGTCGAGGTTACAATGAAAAACTGTTTTTT
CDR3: CATGRGYNEKLFF

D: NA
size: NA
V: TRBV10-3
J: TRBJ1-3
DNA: TGTGCCATCAGTGACAAGGGGCGAGGAAACACCATATATTTT
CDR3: CAISDKGRGNTIYF

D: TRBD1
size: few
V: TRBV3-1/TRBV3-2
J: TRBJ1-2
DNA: TGTGCCAGCAGCCAAGTACGGGGACAGGGTGGCTATGGCTACACCTTC
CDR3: CASSQVRGQGGYGYTF

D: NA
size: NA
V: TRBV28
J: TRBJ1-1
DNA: TGTGCCAGCAGTTTATATCGCAGGGGAAACACTGAAGCTTTCTTT
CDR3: CASSLYRRGNTEAFF

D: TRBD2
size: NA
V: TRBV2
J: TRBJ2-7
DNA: TGTGCCAGCAGTGGCCGCGGGGGACCCTCAAAGCAGTACTTC
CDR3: CASSGRGGPSKQYF

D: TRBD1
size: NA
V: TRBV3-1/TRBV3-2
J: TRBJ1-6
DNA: TGTGCCAGCAGCCAGGCCGGGACAGGGATAGTAAGATCACCCCTCCACTTT
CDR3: CASSQAGTGIVRSPLHF